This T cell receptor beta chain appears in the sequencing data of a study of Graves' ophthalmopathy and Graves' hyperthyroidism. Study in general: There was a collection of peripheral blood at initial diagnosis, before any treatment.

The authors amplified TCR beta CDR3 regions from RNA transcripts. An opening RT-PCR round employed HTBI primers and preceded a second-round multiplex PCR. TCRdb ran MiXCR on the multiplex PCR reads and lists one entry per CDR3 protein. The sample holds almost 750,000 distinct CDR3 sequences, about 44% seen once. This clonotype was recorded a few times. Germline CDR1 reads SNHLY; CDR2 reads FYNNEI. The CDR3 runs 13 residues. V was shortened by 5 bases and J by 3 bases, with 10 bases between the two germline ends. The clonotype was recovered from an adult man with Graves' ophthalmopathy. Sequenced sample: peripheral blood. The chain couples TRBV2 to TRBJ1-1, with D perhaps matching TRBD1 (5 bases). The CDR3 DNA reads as TGTGCCAGCAGTTACTTACAGGACACTGAAGCTTTCTTT. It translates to CASSYLQDTEAFF. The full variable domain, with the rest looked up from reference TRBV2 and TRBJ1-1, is EPEVTQTPSHQVTQMGQEVILRCVPISNHLYFYWYRQILGQKVEFLVSFYNNEISEKSEIFDDQFSVERPDGSNFTLKIRSTKLEDSAMYFCASSYLQDTEAFFGQGTRLTVV.